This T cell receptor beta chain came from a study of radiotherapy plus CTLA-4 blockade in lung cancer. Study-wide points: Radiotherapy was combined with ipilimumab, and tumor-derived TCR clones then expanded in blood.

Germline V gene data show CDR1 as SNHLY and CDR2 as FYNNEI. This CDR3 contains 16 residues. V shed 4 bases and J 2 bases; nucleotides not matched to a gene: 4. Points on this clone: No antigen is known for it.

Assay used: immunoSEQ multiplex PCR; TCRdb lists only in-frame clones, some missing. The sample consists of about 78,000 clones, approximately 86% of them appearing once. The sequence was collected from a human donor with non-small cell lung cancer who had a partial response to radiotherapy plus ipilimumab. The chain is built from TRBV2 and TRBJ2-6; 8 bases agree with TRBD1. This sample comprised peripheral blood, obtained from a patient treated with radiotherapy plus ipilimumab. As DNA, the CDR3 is TGTGCCAGCAGTGTTGCAGGGGGCGCTGGGGCCAACGTCCTGACTTTC. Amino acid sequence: CASSVAGGAGANVLTF.